A selection of T cell receptor beta chains follows, all from one sample in a study of T cell responses to AZD1222 COVID-19 vaccine. TCRdb keeps only in-frame clones here, not all; method: immunoSEQ multiplex PCR. The sample carries some 160,000 clones, about nine tenths recorded once. Source: peripheral blood, taken on day 0 of AZD1222 vaccination. The receptors originated from an adult in good health. CDR3s include the opening cysteine and the closing phenylalanine or tryptophan. Each record gives: D gene, clone size, J gene, V gene, CDR3 length, CDR3 DNA, CDR3 protein. The D gene is left open where the match is weak. Clone size appears in some rows only: once, few, many, or a class for an expanded clone.

>NA|NA|TRBJ2-2|TRBV7-9|14
TGTGCCAGCAGCTTAGGGGGTTACACCGGGGAGCTGTTTTTT
CASSLGGYTGELFF
>NA|NA|TRBJ1-6|TRBV7-6|15
TGTGCCAGCAGCTTATTGGACAGCCGGAATTCACCCCTCCACTTT
CASSLLDSRNSPLHF
>NA|NA|TRBJ2-7|TRBV6-5|15
TGTGCCAGCAGTTACTCGACAGGGACTCGGCACGAGCAGTACTTC
CASSYSTGTRHEQYF
>TRBD1|NA|TRBJ1-1|TRBV7-9|15
TGTGCCAGCAGCTTAGCCCAGGGGGGGAACACTGAAGCTTTCTTT
CASSLAQGGNTEAFF
>NA|few|TRBJ1-6|TRBV27|14
TGTGCCAGCAAACTGAGCTCCTATAATTCACCCCTCCACTTT
CASKLSSYNSPLHF
>NA|NA|TRBJ1-6|TRBV7-9|12
TGTGCCAGCAGCACTCGGAATTCACCCCTCCACTTT
CASSTRNSPLHF
>TRBD2|NA|TRBJ2-2|TRBV4-2|15
TGTGCCAGCAGCCCCGCTAGCGGTAGCACCGGGGAGCTGTTTTTT
CASSPASGSTGELFF
>NA|NA|TRBJ2-7|TRBV27|14
TGTGCCAGCAGTTTGATCTCCTCCTCCTACGAGCAGTACTTC
CASSLISSSYEQYF
>NA|NA|TRBJ2-1|TRBV6-5|15
TGTGCCAGCAGTTACATGTCGGTTTCCTACAATGAGCAGTTCTTC
CASSYMSVSYNEQFF
>NA|NA|TRBJ1-6|TRBV5-1|17
TGCGCCAGCAGCTCATCGGGGTCAAAGTCTTATAATTCACCCCTCCACTTT
CASSSSGSKSYNSPLHF
>NA|once|TRBJ1-3|TRBV28|14
TGTGCCAGCTACGCAGGAGCCTCTGGAAACACCATATATTTT
CASYAGASGNTIYF
>TRBD2|NA|TRBJ2-1|TRBV4-3|16
TGCGCCAGCAGCCCAATGACTAGCGGGGCCTACAATGAGCAGTTCTTC
CASSPMTSGAYNEQFF
>NA|NA|TRBJ1-1|TRBV7-9|12
TGTGCCAGCAGTCGTGGGGATACTGAAGCTTTCTTT
CASSRGDTEAFF
>TRBD2|NA|TRBJ2-1|TRBV30|19
TGTGCCTGGAGTGTACCGGGGCTAGCGGGGGGTTGGTCCTACAATGAGCAGTTCTTC
CAWSVPGLAGGWSYNEQFF
>TRBD1|NA|TRBJ2-7|TRBV28|13
TGTGCCAGCAGGGACAGGGGGTCCTACGAGCAGTACTTC
CASRDRGSYEQYF
>NA|NA|TRBJ2-5|TRBV4-2|14
TGTGCCAGCAGCCAAGAGTCGTACCAAGAGACCCAGTACTTC
CASSQESYQETQYF
>NA|NA|TRBJ1-1|TRBV28|15
TGTGCCAGCAGTTTATTCGGACAGATGAACACTGAAGCTTTCTTT
CASSLFGQMNTEAFF
>NA|NA|TRBJ1-4|TRBV24-1|14
TGTGCCACCCGGGAGGGAGAACTAAATGAAAAACTGTTTTTT
CATREGELNEKLFF
>NA|NA|TRBJ1-5|TRBV11-2|14
TGTGCCAGCAGCTTAGGTCCAGCAGATCAGCCCCAGCATTTT
CASSLGPADQPQHF
>NA|once|TRBJ2-1|TRBV19|16
TGTGCCAGTAGTACCCTCGCAGGGGGGGAATACAATGAGCAGTTCTTC
CASSTLAGGEYNEQFF
>TRBD1|NA|TRBJ1-4|TRBV28|15
TGTGCCAGCAGTTCTCCGACAGGGGGTAATGAAAAACTGTTTTTT
CASSSPTGGNEKLFF
>NA|NA|TRBJ1-2|TRBV14|12
TGTGCCAGCAGCCTGGACAGCTATGGCTACACCTTC
CASSLDSYGYTF
>NA|NA|TRBJ1-1|TRBV6-2/TRBV6-3|15
TGTGCCAGCAGTTACGCGGGGGCTGCGAACACTGAAGCTTTCTTT
CASSYAGAANTEAFF
>NA|NA|TRBJ1-1|TRBV5-4|15
TGTGCCAGCAGCTTTTCTTTAGGGCTCAACACTGAAGCTTTCTTT
CASSFSLGLNTEAFF
>NA|NA|TRBJ1-2|TRBV19|13
TGTGCCAGCCTAGGGGTGACTAACTATGGCTACACCTTC
CASLGVTNYGYTF
>TRBD1|NA|TRBJ1-4|TRBV3-1/TRBV3-2|18
TGTGCCAGCAGCCCAGGGACAGTTTGGCGGGCAACTAATGAAAAACTGTTTTTT
CASSPGTVWRATNEKLFF
>TRBD1|NA|TRBJ2-3|TRBV2|14
TGTGCCAGCAGTGCCCGGACAGGGTCAGATACGCAGTATTTT
CASSARTGSDTQYF
>NA|NA|TRBJ1-1|TRBV3-1/TRBV3-2|13
TGTGCCAGCAGCCAAGACGGCGGGACTGAAGCTTTCTTT
CASSQDGGTEAFF
>NA|NA|TRBJ2-5|TRBV29-1|13
TGCAGCGTTGACCTGACAGCCCAAGAGACCCAGTACTTC
CSVDLTAQETQYF
>NA|NA|TRBJ1-1|TRBV28|14
TGTGCCAGCAGTGCTGAGGGGCGATTGACTGAAGCTTTCTTT
CASSAEGRLTEAFF
>NA|NA|TRBJ1-6|TRBV25-1|13
TGTGCCAGCAGTGCACAGGATAATTCACCCCTCCACTTT
CASSAQDNSPLHF
>NA|NA|TRBJ2-1|TRBV30|15
TGTGCCTGGAGCGACAGACAGCTTAGCTACAATGAGCAGTTCTTC
CAWSDRQLSYNEQFF
>NA|once|TRBJ1-1|TRBV28|14
TGTGCCAGCAGTCCACCGGGACGGCAGACTGAAGCTTTCTTT
CASSPPGRQTEAFF
>TRBD1|NA|TRBJ1-5|TRBV27|18
TGTGCCAGCAGTCCTTCCGGGACAGGGGTTCGCAGCAATCAGCCCCAGCATTTT
CASSPSGTGVRSNQPQHF
>NA|NA|TRBJ1-1|TRBV4-3|15
TGCGCCAGCAGCCAGACAGGATTTGGGAACATTGAAGCTTTCTTT
CASSQTGFGNIEAFF
>TRBD1|NA|TRBJ2-3|TRBV9|16
TGTGCCAGCAGCCCCCCGGGACAGGGGCATTTAGATACGCAGTATTTT
CASSPPGQGHLDTQYF
>TRBD1|NA|TRBJ1-2|TRBV6-1|13
TGTGCCAGCAGTGAACACAGGGGATATGGCTACACCTTC
CASSEHRGYGYTF